This T cell receptor (beta chain) originates from a study of beta chain features in type 1 diabetes. Trimming at V came to 2 bases and at J to 2 bases, leaving 4 bases not matched to a gene. The germline CDR1 and CDR2 sequences are KGHSH and LQKENI. This CDR3 is built from 15 residues. The sequenced template was cDNA made from the entire isolated RNA. Repertoires were generated with immunoSEQ multiplex PCR, while TCRdb's copy carries only in-frame clones and drops some. This table holds 400,000 to 550,000 clones, about 10% found once. This clone was observed a few times. V and J are TRBV18 and TRBJ2-3; 7 nucleotides line up with TRBD1. Sequences were obtained from naive CD4+ T cells from blood. The receptor's source is a woman aged 18 to 35 in good health. The CDR3: CASSPTGATTDTQYF. In nucleotides, the CDR3 is TGTGCCAGCTCACCAACAGGGGCAACCACAGATACGCAGTATTTT.